The clone carrying this T cell receptor beta chain has a handful of counts. The source of the sample is a study of blood T cell repertoires in COVID-19. Study context: Donors in the United States, Italy and Spain gave samples during acute or convalescent COVID-19. PBMCs, B-cell-depleted T cells, or T cells were the source of the cDNA or gDNA that made up the material.

Germline V gene sequence: CDR1 ENHRY, CDR2 SYGVKD. The CDR3 runs to 15 residues. V gave up 6 bases and J gave up 5 bases; unmatched junction bases: 11. As processed by the authors: Reference gene primer amplification yielded estimated nucleated cell counts. Method: immunoSEQ multiplex PCR; TCRdb's copy keeps in-frame clones and lacks some. The V and J calls and clone size are taken from that table; D and trimming were inferred from the DNA. Among 120,000 or so clones listed, 80% were seen once. Sequenced material: peripheral blood. The chain couples TRBV10-3 to TRBJ2-5, with 8 positions matching TRBD1. The source is a man aged 60 to 69 with active or convalescent COVID-19. CDR3 nucleotide sequence: TGTGCCATCAGCCGAACCGGGGGACAGGCCGAGACCCAGTACTTC. Translation gives CAISRTGGQAETQYF.